A selection of T cell receptor beta chains follows, all from one sample in a study of blood T cell repertoires in COVID-19. Assay: immunoSEQ multiplex PCR; the TCRdb copy retains only in-frame clones and omits some. The data show over 200,000 clones, over 80% seen once. Specimen: peripheral blood. The origin of the receptors is a man in his thirties or forties with COVID-19, enrolled during active disease. CDR3s include the opening cysteine and the closing phenylalanine or tryptophan. The D gene is left open where the match is weak. For some rows the clone size is stated as once, few or many, or as a class when expanded; others skip it.

CDR3nt	CDR3aa	v_gene	d_gene	len	j_gene	abundance
TGTGCCAGCAGTGCCCAGCGCGATACGCAGTATTTT	CASSAQRDTQYF	TRBV28	NA	12	TRBJ2-3	NA
TGTGCCAGCAGCTGGGGACTAGCGGGAACGGAGCAGTTCTTC	CASSWGLAGTEQFF	TRBV7-3	TRBD2	14	TRBJ2-1	NA
TGTGCCAGCAGTTACGATGGCGGATTGGGCAATCAGCCCCAGCATTTT	CASSYDGGLGNQPQHF	TRBV6-2/TRBV6-3	NA	16	TRBJ1-5	few
TGTGCCAGCAGGGGGCTGATGAACACTGAAGCTTTCTTT	CASRGLMNTEAFF	TRBV2	NA	13	TRBJ1-1	NA
TGTGCCAGCAGCCTACCCTCAACCCAAGCGGGAGGTTACGAGCAGTACTTC	CASSLPSTQAGGYEQYF	TRBV9	TRBD2	17	TRBJ2-7	NA
TGTGCCAGCAGCTTGTCAGGAAGCTACACCTTC	CASSLSGSYTF	TRBV5-4	NA	11	TRBJ1-2	NA
TGTGCCAGCAGCTTTGTGTCAGGGGGTGGTGAAAAACTGTTTTTT	CASSFVSGGGEKLFF	TRBV7-9	TRBD1	15	TRBJ1-4	NA
TGTGCCAGCAGCTCGCAAGGACAGGGGTATCGGGGCTATGGCTACACCTTC	CASSSQGQGYRGYGYTF	TRBV11-2	TRBD1	17	TRBJ1-2	once
TGTGCCAGCAGTTTCTCCCACGAGCAGTACTTC	CASSFSHEQYF	TRBV12-3/TRBV12-4	NA	11	TRBJ2-7	NA
TGTGCCAGCAGCCTGACAGCCTCCTACGAGCAGTACTTC	CASSLTASYEQYF	TRBV5-8	NA	13	TRBJ2-7	NA
TGTGCCATCAGTGACCGACAGGGCGGCTATGGCTACACCTTC	CAISDRQGGYGYTF	TRBV10-3	TRBD1	14	TRBJ1-2	NA